Listed below are T cell receptor beta chains from one sample, sequenced in a study of T cells after yellow fever vaccination. TCRdb recomputed calls from the 5' RACE reads with MiXCR, one row per CDR3 protein. The data contain 500,000 to 550,000 distinct CDR3 sequences, less than 25% of them singletons. Sequences were derived from PBMCs, sampled about 20 days after the first yellow fever vaccination. The receptors come from a man aged 18 to 35 who received the YFV17D yellow fever vaccine. Each CDR3 is given with its conserved first and last residue. A D gene is named only where the DNA matches it firmly. Clone size is given for some rows only: seen once, a few or many times, or a class if the clone is expanded.

J	size	D	V	CDR3	DNA
TRBJ1-5	.	.	TRBV24-1	CATSDSGAQKNQPQHF	TGTGCCACCAGTGATTCAGGGGCCCAAAAGAATCAGCCCCAGCATTTT
TRBJ1-5	few	.	TRBV15	CATSREAVSNQPQHF	TGTGCCACCAGCAGAGAAGCGGTGAGCAATCAGCCCCAGCATTTT
TRBJ2-7	.	.	TRBV6-1	CASSPGDLSYEQYF	TGTGCCAGCAGTCCGGGGGACCTCTCCTACGAGCAGTACTTC
TRBJ2-7	.	.	TRBV7-2	CASSGRAGSSYEQYF	TGTGCCAGCAGCGGACGGGCAGGGAGCTCCTACGAGCAGTACTTC
TRBJ2-2	.	TRBD2	TRBV12-3/TRBV12-4	CASRPRSGGGELFF	TGTGCCAGCAGACCCAGATCGGGAGGCGGGGAGCTGTTTTTT
TRBJ2-1	.	.	TRBV4-1	CASSQDSGLIYNEQFF	TGCGCCAGCAGCCAAGACAGCGGCCTAATCTACAATGAGCAGTTCTTC
TRBJ2-3	few	.	TRBV20-1	CSARDNWGESTDTQYF	TGCAGTGCTAGAGATAATTGGGGGGAGAGCACAGATACGCAGTATTTT
TRBJ2-7	many	.	TRBV3-1	CASSQTGGVYEQYF	TGTGCCAGCAGCCAGACCGGGGGTGTCTACGAGCAGTACTTC
TRBJ2-1	.	.	TRBV12-5	CASAPSRAHEQFF	TGTGCTAGTGCCCCCAGTAGGGCCCATGAGCAGTTCTTC
TRBJ2-1	few	TRBD2	TRBV4-2	CASSQSSQVAGYYNEQFF	TGTGCCAGCAGCCAGAGTTCACAGGTAGCGGGGTACTACAATGAGCAGTTCTTC
TRBJ2-1	.	.	TRBV29-1	CSVGTLNNEQFF	TGCAGCGTTGGGACACTTAACAATGAGCAGTTCTTC
TRBJ2-1	few	TRBD2	TRBV5-1	CASGPSGGLNEQFF	TGCGCCAGCGGACCTAGCGGGGGCCTCAATGAGCAGTTCTTC
TRBJ2-5	few	TRBD2	TRBV7-3	CASSAAGTSGETQYF	TGTGCCAGCAGCGCCGCTGGGACTAGCGGGGAGACCCAGTACTTC
TRBJ2-5	.	TRBD2	TRBV6-1	CASSPPTSGGIQETQYF	TGTGCCAGCAGTCCCCCGACTAGCGGGGGCATTCAAGAGACCCAGTACTTC
TRBJ2-1	few	TRBD2	TRBV9	CASSVGLSGGYNEQFF	TGTGCCAGCAGCGTAGGTCTGAGCGGGGGCTACAATGAGCAGTTCTTC
TRBJ1-1	few	.	TRBV4-2	CASSQDRAYTEAFF	TGTGCCAGCAGCCAAGATCGGGCTTACACTGAAGCTTTCTTT
TRBJ2-7	few	TRBD2	TRBV7-2	CASRTSGPYEQYF	TGTGCCAGCAGAACTAGCGGACCTTACGAGCAGTACTTC
TRBJ2-7	few	.	TRBV18	CASSPAFSYEQYF	TGTGCCAGCTCACCGGCATTTTCCTACGAGCAGTACTTC
TRBJ2-1	.	.	TRBV5-5	CASSLDWVLAYNEQFF	TGTGCCAGCAGCTTGGACTGGGTCCTAGCTTACAATGAGCAGTTCTTC
TRBJ2-1	.	TRBD1	TRBV5-1	CASSHRQGSFNEQFF	TGCGCCAGCAGCCACAGACAGGGGTCCTTCAATGAGCAGTTCTTC
TRBJ2-5	many	TRBD2	TRBV20-1	CSVLSGGNGETQYF	TGCAGTGTCCTTAGCGGGGGTAACGGAGAGACCCAGTACTTC
TRBJ1-1	few	.	TRBV5-1	CASSGGGLITEAFF	TGCGCCAGCTCTGGGGGGGGGCTGATTACTGAAGCTTTCTTT
TRBJ1-2	.	TRBD1	TRBV29-1	CSVEDRVYGYTF	TGCAGCGTTGAGGACAGGGTGTATGGCTACACCTTC
TRBJ2-7	.	TRBD2	TRBV20-1	CSVGEGWSSYEQYF	TGCAGTGTTGGGGAGGGATGGAGCTCCTACGAGCAGTACTTC
TRBJ2-7	.	.	TRBV10-3	CAMAPGTDTYEQYF	TGTGCCATGGCCCCTGGGACGGACACCTACGAGCAGTACTTC
TRBJ2-4	.	.	TRBV18	CASSEGIAKNIQYF	TGTGCCAGCTCAGAGGGTATAGCCAAAAACATTCAGTACTTC
TRBJ1-6	few	.	TRBV18	CASSPPGMNNSPLHF	TGTGCCAGCTCACCACCGGGGATGAATAATTCACCCCTCCACTTT
TRBJ2-4	.	TRBD1	TRBV4-3	CASSQGTGRYIQYF	TGCGCCAGCAGCCAAGGGACAGGGAGGTACATTCAGTACTTC
TRBJ2-5	few	.	TRBV4-1	CASSQDGIRRAKEKETQYF	TGCGCCAGCAGCCAAGATGGGATTCGCAGGGCTAAAGAAAAAGAGACCCAGTACTTC
TRBJ2-2	.	.	TRBV5-6	CASSLGSRGFTGELFF	TGTGCCAGCAGCTTGGGTTCGCGGGGCTTCACCGGGGAGCTGTTTTTT
TRBJ2-3	.	.	TRBV6-4	CASSVGGEQDTQYF	TGTGCCAGCAGTGTTGGCGGGGAGCAAGATACGCAGTATTTT
TRBJ2-7	.	.	TRBV7-8	CASREGRYYEQYF	TGTGCCAGCAGGGAGGGGCGATACTACGAGCAGTACTTC
TRBJ1-1	.	TRBD1	TRBV6-1	CASSLLRDRAVRTEAFF	TGTGCCAGCAGTCTGCTCCGGGACAGGGCGGTTCGCACTGAAGCTTTCTTT
TRBJ2-5	.	TRBD1	TRBV4-1	CASSQGGQGGETQYF	TGCGCCAGCAGCCAAGGTGGACAGGGGGGAGAGACCCAGTACTTC
TRBJ1-1	.	TRBD1	TRBV6-1	CASSRGQGVMNTEAFF	TGTGCCAGCAGTCGCGGACAGGGGGTTATGAACACTGAAGCTTTCTTT
TRBJ2-1	.	TRBD2	TRBV20-1	CSAAGLAGGNEQFF	TGCAGTGCGGCAGGACTAGCGGGGGGGAATGAGCAGTTCTTC
TRBJ2-1	.	TRBD2	TRBV20-1	CSAKSLAGSLREQFF	TGCAGTGCTAAATCCCTAGCGGGGTCCCTAAGGGAGCAGTTCTTC
TRBJ2-3	once	TRBD2	TRBV11-2	CASSLVRGGGARTDTQYF	TGTGCCAGCAGCTTAGTTCGGGGCGGGGGGGCTCGGACAGATACGCAGTATTTT
TRBJ1-1	few	.	TRBV19	CASSIDNRVNTEAFF	TGTGCCAGTAGTATAGATAACAGGGTGAACACTGAAGCTTTCTTT
TRBJ2-5	.	.	TRBV29-1	CSVAWTGETLETQYF	TGCAGCGTTGCTTGGACCGGGGAGACGTTGGAGACCCAGTACTTC
TRBJ2-2	.	.	TRBV6-5	CASSYYPNTGELFF	TGTGCCAGCAGTTACTATCCCAACACCGGGGAGCTGTTTTTT
TRBJ1-1	few	.	TRBV25-1	CASSSETEAFF	TGTGCCAGCAGCAGTGAGACTGAAGCTTTCTTT
TRBJ2-1	.	.	TRBV27	CASSRRDEQFF	TGTGCCAGCAGCCGCCGGGATGAGCAGTTCTTC
TRBJ2-2	.	.	TRBV7-2	CASSLQTRRTGELFF	TGTGCCAGCAGTTTACAGACTAGGAGAACCGGGGAGCTGTTTTTT
TRBJ1-5	few	.	TRBV6-2/TRBV6-3	CASEKGVNQPQHF	TGTGCCAGCGAAAAGGGGGTCAATCAGCCCCAGCATTTT
TRBJ2-5	few	.	TRBV6-1	CASNWGQGETQYF	TGTGCCAGCAACTGGGGGCAGGGAGAGACCCAGTACTTC
TRBJ2-1	.	.	TRBV5-1	CASSSRSNEQFF	TGCGCCAGCAGCTCCCGGTCCAATGAGCAGTTCTTC
TRBJ2-1	.	TRBD2	TRBV6-2/TRBV6-3	CASSYSPTSGVFMGSDEQFF	TGTGCCAGCAGTTACTCGCCGACTAGCGGGGTTTTTATGGGTTCCGATGAGCAGTTCTTC
TRBJ2-7	.	.	TRBV30	CAWSSRGGYSYEQYF	TGTGCCTGGAGTTCGAGGGGGGGATACTCCTACGAGCAGTACTTC
TRBJ1-5	few	.	TRBV20-1	CSASQGLGNQPQHF	TGCAGTGCTTCACAGGGTTTAGGCAATCAGCCCCAGCATTTT
TRBJ1-3	.	.	TRBV28	CASHAGDLSGNTIYF	TGTGCCTCACATGCCGGGGACCTCTCTGGAAACACCATATATTTT